This is a list of T cell receptor beta chains from one sample in a study of T cells after somatic rescue of genetic block. Assay: immunoSEQ multiplex PCR; the TCRdb copy retains only in-frame clones and omits some. This sample has about 68,000 clones; around 93% occur once, and the top ten carry 2.9%. The material sequenced was peripheral blood mononuclear cells (PBMCs). Source of these receptors: a man aged 35 to 55. CDR3s include the opening cysteine and the closing phenylalanine or tryptophan. Fields, in order: J gene, D gene, clone size, V gene, CDR3 protein, CDR3 DNA. A D gene is named only where the DNA matches it firmly. Rows may omit the clone size; those that give it use once, few, many or a size class.

>TRBJ2-3|NA|NA|TRBV11-2
CASSLRRADTQYF
TGTGCCAGCAGCTTAAGGCGGGCAGATACGCAGTATTTT
>TRBJ1-5|TRBD1|NA|TRBV5-8
CASSGGTGERNQPQHF
TGTGCCAGCAGCGGGGGGACAGGGGAAAGGAATCAGCCCCAGCATTTT
>TRBJ2-3|NA|NA|TRBV2
CASNGRSTDTQYF
TGTGCCAGCAACGGCAGAAGCACAGATACGCAGTATTTT
>TRBJ2-1|TRBD2|NA|TRBV18
CASSPLASGNNEQFF
TGTGCCAGCTCACCATTGGCTAGCGGGAACAATGAGCAGTTCTTC
>TRBJ2-2|NA|NA|TRBV11-3
CASSRDQDGELFF
TGTGCCAGCAGTCGGGACCAAGACGGGGAGCTGTTTTTT
>TRBJ2-3|TRBD2|NA|TRBV2
CASSLAGSSTDTQYF
TGTGCCAGCAGCCTAGCGGGATCTAGCACAGATACGCAGTATTTT
>TRBJ1-2|NA|NA|TRBV5-8
CASSLRTGRNYGYTF
TGTGCCAGCAGCTTGAGAACAGGGCGAAACTATGGCTACACCTTC
>TRBJ2-3|TRBD2|NA|TRBV5-6
CASSWVLAGESTDTQYF
TGTGCCAGCAGCTGGGTCCTAGCGGGGGAAAGCACAGATACGCAGTATTTT
>TRBJ2-7|TRBD1|NA|TRBV4-2
CASSHLPGTGYEQYF
TGTGCCAGCAGCCACTTGCCCGGGACAGGGTACGAGCAGTACTTC
>TRBJ2-3|NA|NA|TRBV28
CASSLDSGVRDTQYF
TGTGCCAGCAGTTTGGACAGCGGCGTACGAGATACGCAGTATTTT
>TRBJ1-2|NA|NA|TRBV27
CASRELGTRYGDYGYTF
TGTGCCAGCAGGGAACTCGGGACGAGATACGGAGATTATGGCTACACCTTC
>TRBJ2-3|NA|NA|TRBV11-3
CASSSGTHTWGTDTQYF
TGTGCCAGCAGTTCCGGGACCCACACATGGGGCACAGATACGCAGTATTTT
>TRBJ2-5|NA|NA|TRBV27
CASSFSGVQETQYF
TGTGCCAGCAGTTTCTCGGGGGTCCAAGAGACCCAGTACTTC
>TRBJ1-5|NA|NA|TRBV4-3
CASSQEVGWVNQPQHF
TGCGCCAGCAGCCAAGAGGTGGGGTGGGTCAATCAGCCCCAGCATTTT
>TRBJ2-7|TRBD2|NA|TRBV29-1
CSVTSGSSYEQYF
TGCAGCGTTACTAGCGGAAGCTCCTACGAGCAGTACTTC
>TRBJ2-3|TRBD1|NA|TRBV28
CASSQPGQGFTDTQYF
TGTGCCAGCAGTCAACCGGGACAGGGGTTCACAGATACGCAGTATTTT
>TRBJ2-1|TRBD1|NA|TRBV27
CASTSGQSYNEQFF
TGTGCCAGCACATCGGGACAGAGCTACAATGAGCAGTTCTTC
>TRBJ1-1|NA|NA|TRBV5-5
CASSSESAPVAEAFF
TGTGCCAGCAGCTCCGAGTCGGCCCCGGTGGCTGAAGCTTTCTTT
>TRBJ1-4|NA|NA|TRBV10-3
CATSSGSDEKLFF
TGTGCCACCTCCTCCGGGAGTGATGAAAAACTGTTTTTT
>TRBJ1-1|NA|NA|TRBV6-5
CASSYGWGAPNTEAFF
TGTGCCAGCAGTTACGGGTGGGGGGCTCCGAACACTGAAGCTTTCTTT
>TRBJ1-2|TRBD1|few|TRBV10-2
CASSDQGARSYGYTF
TGCGCCAGCAGTGATCAGGGGGCGCGGAGCTATGGCTACACCTTC
>TRBJ2-5|NA|NA|TRBV19
CASSPDRRRETQYF
TGTGCCAGTAGTCCGGATCGCAGAAGAGAGACCCAGTACTTC
>TRBJ1-2|NA|NA|TRBV4-1
CASSQEVRDALWGYTF
TGCGCCAGCAGCCAAGAAGTGCGGGACGCCCTGTGGGGCTACACCTTC
>TRBJ1-2|TRBD1|NA|TRBV9
CASSVAARGLGYTF
TGTGCCAGCAGCGTAGCGGCCAGGGGGTTAGGCTACACCTTC
>TRBJ2-7|NA|NA|TRBV27
CASSLSPVTYEQYF
TGTGCCAGCAGTTTATCGCCAGTTACCTACGAGCAGTACTTC
>TRBJ2-1|TRBD2|NA|TRBV19
CASSGRGLAGASYNEQFF
TGTGCCAGTAGTGGCCGGGGACTAGCGGGAGCGTCCTACAATGAGCAGTTCTTC
>TRBJ2-3|NA|once|TRBV7-2
CASSYSSTDTQYF
TGTGCCAGCAGTTACTCTAGCACAGATACGCAGTATTTT
>TRBJ2-5|NA|NA|TRBV7-8
CASSHSRTVETQYF
TGTGCCAGCAGCCACAGCCGTACGGTAGAGACCCAGTACTTC
>TRBJ1-1|NA|NA|TRBV6-1
CASRLRGAWNTEAFF
TGTGCCAGCAGGTTAAGGGGGGCGTGGAACACTGAAGCTTTCTTT
>TRBJ2-2|NA|NA|TRBV4-1
CASSHPWAGGSLNTGELFF
TGCGCCAGCAGCCACCCCTGGGCCGGGGGCAGCCTGAACACCGGGGAGCTGTTTTTT
>TRBJ2-5|NA|NA|TRBV6-1
CASSYVETQYF
TGTGCCAGCAGTTACGTGGAGACCCAGTACTTC
>TRBJ2-2|NA|NA|TRBV5-1
CASSLTRGGELFF
TGCGCCAGCAGCCTTACTAGAGGCGGGGAGCTGTTTTTT
>TRBJ2-1|NA|NA|TRBV7-2
CASSLTARGEQFF
TGTGCCAGCAGCTTAACGGCCCGGGGTGAGCAGTTCTTC
>TRBJ1-5|TRBD1|NA|TRBV7-9
CASSTGTDNQPQHF
TGTGCCAGCAGCACCGGGACAGACAATCAGCCCCAGCATTTT
>TRBJ2-1|NA|NA|TRBV5-1
CASSLRSGQMDEQFF
TGCGCCAGCAGCTTGAGGTCCGGACAGATGGATGAGCAGTTCTTC
>TRBJ2-2|TRBD2|NA|TRBV7-2
CASSLLAGGTGGELFF
TGTGCCAGCAGCTTACTAGCGGGAGGGACAGGGGGGGAGCTGTTTTTT
>TRBJ2-7|TRBD1|NA|TRBV27
CASSLYAAGGFYEQYF
TGTGCCAGCAGTTTATATGCAGCAGGGGGTTTCTACGAGCAGTACTTC
>TRBJ1-3|NA|NA|TRBV25-1
CASSESGAGNTIYF
TGTGCCAGCAGTGAGTCAGGGGCTGGAAACACCATATATTTT
>TRBJ2-1|NA|NA|TRBV7-9
CASIPAGQGSTFEQFF
TGTGCCAGCATCCCCGCCGGGCAGGGCAGTACATTTGAGCAGTTCTTC
>TRBJ2-5|TRBD1|NA|TRBV5-1
CASSLADRGNQETQYF
TGCGCCAGCAGCTTGGCCGACAGGGGGAACCAAGAGACCCAGTACTTC
>TRBJ1-4|TRBD1|NA|TRBV10-3
CAISEQGRKLFF
TGTGCCATCAGTGAACAGGGGAGAAAACTGTTTTTT
>TRBJ2-1|TRBD1|NA|TRBV6-6
CASRSSGQGYNEQFF
TGTGCCAGCAGGTCATCGGGACAGGGCTACAATGAGCAGTTCTTC
>TRBJ1-1|NA|NA|TRBV14
CASSQGLEAFF
TGTGCCAGCAGCCAAGGTTTAGAAGCTTTCTTT
>TRBJ1-5|NA|NA|TRBV25-1
CASSPSGYSNQPQHF
TGTGCCAGCAGTCCCTCAGGGTATAGCAATCAGCCCCAGCATTTT
>TRBJ2-7|NA|NA|TRBV12-5
CASGLGYEQYF
TGTGCTAGTGGTTTGGGGTACGAGCAGTACTTC
>TRBJ2-7|NA|NA|TRBV30
CAWTRGAGEQYF
TGTGCCTGGACGCGCGGGGCGGGGGAGCAGTACTTC
>TRBJ2-1|TRBD1|NA|TRBV9
CAGGTGKIGEQFF
TGTGCCGGGGGGACAGGGAAAATCGGTGAGCAGTTCTTC
>TRBJ2-7|NA|NA|TRBV10-3
CAITKEPAYEQYF
TGTGCCATCACGAAGGAGCCCGCCTACGAGCAGTACTTC
>TRBJ2-2|NA|NA|TRBV7-9
CASSPAINTGELFF
TGTGCCAGCAGCCCGGCAATAAACACCGGGGAGCTGTTTTTT
>TRBJ1-1|NA|once|TRBV6-1
CASSGSQVLRTEAFF
TGTGCCAGCAGTGGAAGCCAGGTACTGAGGACTGAAGCTTTCTTT
>TRBJ2-5|TRBD2|NA|TRBV7-2
CASSFGGLAGDGETQYF
TGTGCCAGCAGCTTTGGGGGACTAGCGGGAGACGGAGAGACCCAGTACTTC
>TRBJ2-7|NA|NA|TRBV5-6
CASSPQASPYEQYF
TGTGCCAGCAGCCCACAGGCGTCTCCCTACGAGCAGTACTTC
>TRBJ1-1|NA|NA|TRBV2
CASSGRVLNTEAFF
TGTGCCAGCAGTGGACGTGTATTGAACACTGAAGCTTTCTTT
>TRBJ2-1|NA|NA|TRBV5-1
CASSLGSSYNEQFF
TGCGCCAGCAGCTTAGGGAGCTCCTACAATGAGCAGTTCTTC
>TRBJ2-6|NA|NA|TRBV5-1
CASSFGWGSGANVLTF
TGCGCCAGCAGCTTTGGGTGGGGTTCTGGGGCCAACGTCCTGACTTTC
>TRBJ2-1|TRBD2|NA|TRBV5-1
CASSFSGGAVNEQFF
TGCGCCAGCAGTTTTAGCGGGGGGGCGGTAAATGAGCAGTTCTTC
>TRBJ2-5|TRBD2|once|TRBV5-1
CASRSSGRVQETQYF
TGCGCCAGCAGGTCTAGCGGGAGGGTTCAAGAGACCCAGTACTTC
>TRBJ1-5|NA|NA|TRBV4-1
CASSQEGLGPEGNQPQHF
TGCGCCAGCAGCCAAGAGGGTCTGGGGCCTGAAGGTAATCAGCCCCAGCATTTT
>TRBJ2-1|TRBD2|NA|TRBV5-8
CASGHGTSPYNEQFF
TGTGCCAGCGGACATGGGACTAGCCCCTACAATGAGCAGTTCTTC